The rows below give T cell receptor beta chains drawn from one sample of a study of regulatory T cells. TCRdb's copy holds only in-frame clones and misses some; the assay was immunoSEQ multiplex PCR. The data contain about 32,000 clones, around 89% of them seen just once; the ten biggest clones take up roughly 2.2%. Sequences were obtained from conventional CD4+ T cells sorted from blood. Every receptor here comes from a young adult with CD3G deficiency. CDR3s include the opening cysteine and the closing phenylalanine or tryptophan. D genes are given only for firm matches. A clone size is listed for some rows: how often the clone was seen (once, few, many), or a class if it is expanded.

>TRBV6-6|TRBJ1-2|-|-
TGTGCCAGCAGTTACTCGGGAGAGGGCTACACCTTC
CASSYSGEGYTF
>TRBV28|TRBJ1-1|-|-
TGTGCCAGCAGCTCCCCTTCAGAGCACACTGAAGCTTTCTTT
CASSSPSEHTEAFF
>TRBV27|TRBJ2-7|-|-
TGTGCCAGCAGTTTAGACAGGAGCGGCGAGCAGTACTTC
CASSLDRSGEQYF
>TRBV19|TRBJ2-7|-|TRBD1
TGTGCCAGTAGGAGGACAGGGAAAGTCTATCCCTACGAGCAGTACTTC
CASRRTGKVYPYEQYF
>TRBV28|TRBJ1-2|once|-
TGTGCCAGCAGTAGACCTGCTAACTATGGCTACACCTTC
CASSRPANYGYTF
>TRBV11-3|TRBJ2-7|-|-
TGTGCCAGCAGCTTAGGTGGCAATCGAGAGCAGTACTTC
CASSLGGNREQYF
>TRBV10-3|TRBJ2-5|-|-
TGTGCCATCAGTGAATGGGTGGGGGAGACCCAGTACTTC
CAISEWVGETQYF
>TRBV28|TRBJ2-1|-|-
TGTGCCAGCAACCGCCTAGAGGGGACCTCCTACAATGAGCAGTTCTTC
CASNRLEGTSYNEQFF
>TRBV6-1|TRBJ1-1|-|TRBD1
TGTGCCAGCAGGGCCCGGGACAGGGGGGGCACTGAAGCTTTCTTT
CASRARDRGGTEAFF
>TRBV21-1|TRBJ2-3|-|-
TGTGCCAGCAGCATCCCAGGGGCCCCTGGTCAGACGGGGCTCACAGATACGCAGTATTTT
CASSIPGAPGQTGLTDTQYF
>TRBV19|TRBJ2-2|-|TRBD1
TGTGCCAGTAGTCCAACCTCGGAAGGGGGCGGCACCGGGGAGCTGTTTTTT
CASSPTSEGGGTGELFF
>TRBV6-1|TRBJ1-1|-|-
TGTGCCAGCAGCCGAAGCTGGACAGTGAACACTGAAGCTTTCTTT
CASSRSWTVNTEAFF
>TRBV6-5|TRBJ2-3|-|TRBD1
TGTGCCAGCTCAGGGGGAGATACGCAGTATTTT
CASSGGDTQYF
>TRBV18|TRBJ2-7|-|-
TGTGCCAGCTCACCCGCAGCCCCTCCGCGACGGGGCAACTACGAGCAGTACTTC
CASSPAAPPRRGNYEQYF
>TRBV6-1|TRBJ2-3|-|-
TGTGCCAGCAGTGACCCTCCCCTGAAGGATACGCAGTATTTT
CASSDPPLKDTQYF
>TRBV6-1|TRBJ2-7|once|TRBD2
TGTGCCAGCAGCGCCGGGACTATCAGCTCCTACGAGCAGTACTTC
CASSAGTISSYEQYF
>TRBV4-1|TRBJ2-1|-|TRBD2
TGCGCCAGCAGCCCCCTTTCTAGCGGGGTTTACAATGAGCAGTTCTTC
CASSPLSSGVYNEQFF
>TRBV7-9|TRBJ2-5|-|-
TGTGCCAGCAGCTCCCTGGGATGGGAGACCCAGTACTTC
CASSSLGWETQYF
>TRBV7-9|TRBJ2-3|-|TRBD1
TGTGCCAGCAGCGCCCCAGGGGGAGATACGCAGTATTTT
CASSAPGGDTQYF
>TRBV5-1|TRBJ2-3|-|-
TGCGCCAGCAGCCCCGAGGGCAGGGCCCTAGATACGCAGTATTTT
CASSPEGRALDTQYF
>TRBV6-1|TRBJ2-5|-|-
TGTGCCAGCAGTGTGAGAGGGTCCCTAGCCCAAGAGACCCAGTACTTC
CASSVRGSLAQETQYF
>TRBV28|TRBJ2-7|-|-
TGTGCCAGCAGACCTAACAGGGATAAGCCCTCCGAGCAGTACTTC
CASRPNRDKPSEQYF
>TRBV5-1|TRBJ2-5|-|-
TGCGCCAGCAGGCCCCAGGGGGGAGAGACCCAGTACTTC
CASRPQGGETQYF
>TRBV28|TRBJ1-5|few|-
TGTGCCAGCAGTCACCCTGGGTGGGATCAGCCCCAGCATTTT
CASSHPGWDQPQHF
>TRBV6-6|TRBJ1-1|once|-
TGTGCCAGCAGTATAAACAGGGAAACTGAAGCTTTCTTT
CASSINRETEAFF
>TRBV5-1|TRBJ2-1|-|TRBD2
TGCGCCAGCAGCTTGGCGGGAAGCGGGGGAAACAATGAGCAGTTCTTC
CASSLAGSGGNNEQFF
>TRBV19|TRBJ2-1|-|-
TGTGCCAGTAGTGGGACATCCTTAAGCTCCTACAATGAGCAGTTCTTC
CASSGTSLSSYNEQFF
>TRBV9|TRBJ2-1|-|-
TGTGCCAGCAGCGTTCCGGGATACCAAGTAAATGAGCAGTTCTTC
CASSVPGYQVNEQFF
>TRBV5-1|TRBJ2-3|-|-
TGCGCCAGCAGCTTAGTCCAGGAAGATACGCAGTATTTT
CASSLVQEDTQYF
>TRBV30|TRBJ1-1|-|-
TGTGCCTGGTTACCCGGGCCCTCCGCTAACACTGAAGCTTTCTTT
CAWLPGPSANTEAFF
>TRBV28|TRBJ2-1|-|-
TGTGCCAGCAGTTTACGGGCCCTTTACAATGAGCAGTTCTTC
CASSLRALYNEQFF
>TRBV5-1|TRBJ2-2|-|-
TGCGCCAGCAGCTTGGCACAGACCACCGGGGAGCTGTTTTTT
CASSLAQTTGELFF
>TRBV25-1|TRBJ2-3|-|-
TGTGCCAGCAGTGCCCAGGGAATTAGCACAGATACGCAGTATTTT
CASSAQGISTDTQYF
>TRBV11-3|TRBJ2-7|-|-
TGTGCCAGCAGCCTACGGCAGGGATCCGAGCAGTACTTC
CASSLRQGSEQYF
>TRBV28|TRBJ2-7|-|TRBD2
TGTGCCAGCAGCCCGATTTTTAGGGCTAGCGGGAGATACGAGCAGTACTTC
CASSPIFRASGRYEQYF
>TRBV28|TRBJ2-7|-|TRBD1
TGTGCCAGCAGCCTACCGGGACAGAACTACGAGCAGTACTTC
CASSLPGQNYEQYF
>TRBV19|TRBJ2-1|once|TRBD2
TGTGCCAGTAGTTCAGGGACTAGCGGGAGACGGGGTGAGCAGTTCTTC
CASSSGTSGRRGEQFF
>TRBV11-2|TRBJ2-3|-|-
TGTGCCAGCAGCCGTGGGACCACTAGGACAGATACGCAGTATTTT
CASSRGTTRTDTQYF
>TRBV9|TRBJ2-2|once|-
TGTGCCAGTCCGGAAAGGCTCGGCAGGAGCGGGGAGCTGTTTTTT
CASPERLGRSGELFF